The sequence of this TCR beta chain was determined in a study of Graves' ophthalmopathy and Graves' hyperthyroidism. Trimming stripped 1 base from V and 1 base from J, with 17 bases between. Germline CDR1 and CDR2: MNHNS and SASEGT. CDR3 length equals 19 residues. CDR3 regions of TCR beta were amplified from RNA transcripts. An opening RT-PCR round employed HTBI primers and preceded a second-round multiplex PCR. A single record per CDR3 protein comes from TCRdb applying MiXCR to the multiplex PCR reads. The table records about 400,000 distinct CDR3 sequences, about 17% of them present only once. V and J are TRBV6-1 and TRBJ1-6, with D possibly matching TRBD1 (6 bases). The sample was peripheral blood. The clonotype originates from a woman aged 18-30 years with Graves' ophthalmopathy. DNA for the CDR3: TGTGCCAGCAGTGAAGGGGGGGGCAGGGAGGGGTCCTATAATTCACCCCTCCACTTT. It codes for CASSEGGGREGSYNSPLHF.